Sequencing of this T cell receptor (beta chain) was carried out in a study of graft-versus-host responses after intestinal transplantation (dated by TCRdb to about 2021). For the wider study: Recipients received multivisceral, liver-intestinal, or isolated intestinal transplants. Donor T cell macrochimerism was defined as a peak of at least 4% donor T cells among recipient peripheral blood mononuclear cells. Instead of going to the commercial service, samples from a few later patients were sequenced in-house on an Illumina MiSeq and processed with MiXCR. The cohort enrolled some 25 intestinal transplant recipients including one retransplant, and a few patients lacking pretransplant specimens were excluded. All recipients received anti-thymocyte globulin induction followed by maintenance tacrolimus and steroids for around 3 years. To identify alloreactive clones, pre-transplant mixed lymphocyte reaction products were sequenced and then compared with unstimulated pre-transplant donor and recipient T cells. After intestinal transplantation, graft-versus-host and host-versus-graft alloreactive T cell clones were followed in the graft, circulation and bone marrow using bulk TCR-beta CDR3 sequencing. Paper-wide results and their limitations: The relatively low number and heterogeneity of intestinal transplant patients limited the conclusions. Early after transplant, peak levels of circulating GvH clones were associated with declines in HvG clones. GvH clones were found in recipient bone marrow, and some of the GvH clones appeared earlier in ileal mucosa or blood, which is consistent with an intestinal mucosal origin. In the allografts of patients with donor T cell macrochimerism, GvH to HvG T cell clonal ratios were high.

V was cut back by 7 bases and J by 3 bases, leaving a gap of 10 bases between them. From a lookup of the germline V gene, CDR1 and CDR2 are KGHSH and LQKENI. Its CDR3 holds 12 amino acids, cysteine through phenylalanine. Just CDR3 DNA is preserved here, 36 bases in frame from base 1. On this clone itself: Its antigen has not been determined. Base qualities are not recorded, but no much larger clone differs from it by a single base.

Libraries were made using the immunoSEQ multiplex PCR assay. For most patients, genomic DNA was isolated with the Qiagen DNeasy Blood and Tissue Kit and sent frozen to Adaptive Biotechnologies for TCR sequencing. For most patients, high-throughput TCR-beta CDR3 sequencing of genomic DNA was performed by Adaptive Biotechnologies. Under the source paper's analysis protocol: Adaptive's ImmunoSEQ software was the source of the TCR sequencing data for 15 to 20 patients, while a few other patients were processed with MiXCR and VDJtools. CD4 versus CD8 sorting errors were corrected by removing sequences found in both subsets at a frequency ratio below 5:1. CDR3 nucleotide sequences shared between donor and recipient were removed because the origin of such sequences could not be assigned. At least 2-fold expansion over unstimulated cells and a minimum CFSE-low frequency of 0.002% (template counts) or 0.001% (read counts) were required for clones to be classified as alloreactive. A clone was considered mappable if detected in the sequenced pre-transplant spleen, lymph node, or MLR CFSE-low populations of the donor or recipient. Cumulative frequency of alloreactive clones was calculated as a percentage of all sequences weighted by copy number. TCRdb's version of the immuneACCESS table is confined to in-frame rearrangements and falls short of the full clone set. An unresolved V gene accounts for under half of the shortfall where checked; the remainder is of unknown origin. D and trimming come from the DNA, and the V and J calls and clone size come from that table. The sample profile shows about 150,000 clones; 80% to 95% of them were found once. Around 0.19% of the sample comes from the top ten.

This specimen's time point label, interpreted: cells obtained before transplantation from donor or recipient. CD3+CD4+ and CD3+CD8+ populations were FACS-sorted from unstimulated pre-transplant donor and recipient cells taken from spleen or lymph nodes. This sequence uses TRBV18 and TRBJ2-7; TRBD1 could be the D gene, as 6 bases match. The sample was unstimulated CD4+ T cells sorted from spleen or lymph node cells, taken before intestinal transplant. The clonotype was recovered from a human donor who received an intestinal transplant. The DNA sequence is TGTGCCAGCTTCATACAGGGCTACGAGCAGTACTTC. Translated, it gives CASFIQGYEQYF. The variable domain in full, with residues beyond the CDR3 obtained from the reference TRBV18 and TRBJ2-7 genes, is NAGVMQNPRHLVRRRGQEARLRCSPMKGHSHVYWYRQLPEEGLKFMVYLQKENIIDESGMPKERFSAEFPKEGPSILRIQQVVRGDSAAYFCASFIQGYEQYFGPGTRLTVT.